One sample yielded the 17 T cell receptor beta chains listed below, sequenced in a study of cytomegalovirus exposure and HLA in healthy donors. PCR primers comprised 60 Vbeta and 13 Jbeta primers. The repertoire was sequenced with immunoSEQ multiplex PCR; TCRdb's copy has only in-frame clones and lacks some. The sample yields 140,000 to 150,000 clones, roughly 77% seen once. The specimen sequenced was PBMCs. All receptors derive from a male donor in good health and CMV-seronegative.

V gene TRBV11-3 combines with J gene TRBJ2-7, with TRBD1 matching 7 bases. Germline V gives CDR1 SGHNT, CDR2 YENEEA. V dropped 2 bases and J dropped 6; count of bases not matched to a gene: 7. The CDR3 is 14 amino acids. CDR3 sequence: CASSLRDSYSEQYF. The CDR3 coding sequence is TGTGCCAGCAGCTTAAGGGACAGCTATAGCGAGCAGTACTTC.

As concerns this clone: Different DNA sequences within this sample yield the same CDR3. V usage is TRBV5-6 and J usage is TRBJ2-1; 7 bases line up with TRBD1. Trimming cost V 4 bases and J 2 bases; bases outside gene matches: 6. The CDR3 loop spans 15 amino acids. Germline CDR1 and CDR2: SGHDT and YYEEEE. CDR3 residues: CASSPVTGPYNEQFF. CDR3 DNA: TGTGCCAGCAGCCCCGTGACAGGGCCCTACAATGAGCAGTTCTTC.

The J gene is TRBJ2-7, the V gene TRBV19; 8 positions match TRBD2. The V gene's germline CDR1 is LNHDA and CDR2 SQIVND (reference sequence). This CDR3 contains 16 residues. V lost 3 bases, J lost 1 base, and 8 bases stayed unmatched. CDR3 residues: CASSIALAVTSYEQYF. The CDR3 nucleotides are TGTGCCAGTAGTATTGCACTAGCGGTGACATCCTACGAGCAGTACTTC. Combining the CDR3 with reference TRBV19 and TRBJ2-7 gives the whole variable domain DGGITQSPKYLFRKEGQNVTLSCEQNLNHDAMYWYRQDPGQGLRLIYYSQIVNDFQKGDIAEGYSVSREKKESFPLTVTSAQKNPTAFYLCASSIALAVTSYEQYFGPGTRLTVT.

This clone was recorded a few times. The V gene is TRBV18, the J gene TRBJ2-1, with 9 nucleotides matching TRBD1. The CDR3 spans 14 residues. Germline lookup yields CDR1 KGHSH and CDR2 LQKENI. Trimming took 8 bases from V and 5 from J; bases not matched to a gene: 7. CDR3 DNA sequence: TGTGCCAGCACCCGGGACAGGGACGACAATGAGCAGTTCTTC. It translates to CASTRDRDDNEQFF.

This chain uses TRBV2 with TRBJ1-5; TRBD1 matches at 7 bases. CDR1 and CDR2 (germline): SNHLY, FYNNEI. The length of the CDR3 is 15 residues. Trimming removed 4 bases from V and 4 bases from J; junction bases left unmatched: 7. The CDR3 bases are TGTGCCAGCAGTGGGGACAGAGCCAGAAATCAGCCCCAGCATTTT. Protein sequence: CASSGDRARNQPQHF.

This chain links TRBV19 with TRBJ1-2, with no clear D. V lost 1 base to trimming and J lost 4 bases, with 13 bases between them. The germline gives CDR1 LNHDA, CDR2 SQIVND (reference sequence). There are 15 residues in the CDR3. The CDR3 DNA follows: TGTGCCAGTAGTATAGGTCCGGGTTTGAGCTATGGCTACACCTTC. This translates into CASSIGPGLSYGYTF.

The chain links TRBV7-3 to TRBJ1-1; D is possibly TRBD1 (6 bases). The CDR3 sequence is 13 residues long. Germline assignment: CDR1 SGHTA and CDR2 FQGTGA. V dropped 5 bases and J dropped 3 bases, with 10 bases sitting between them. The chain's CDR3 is CASSREGDTEAFF. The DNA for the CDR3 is TGTGCCAGCAGCCGCGAGGGGGACACTGAAGCTTTCTTT.

DNA of the CDR3: TGCAGCGTTGATGTGCCGGACTGGGGCTACACCTTC. Translated: CSVDVPDWGYTF. The chain carries TRBV29-1 and TRBJ1-2; D ambiguous. CDR1 and CDR2 from the germline V gene are SQVTM and ANQGSEA. V was clipped by 3 bases and J by 8 bases, with 13 bases between them. The CDR3 sequence is 12 residues long.

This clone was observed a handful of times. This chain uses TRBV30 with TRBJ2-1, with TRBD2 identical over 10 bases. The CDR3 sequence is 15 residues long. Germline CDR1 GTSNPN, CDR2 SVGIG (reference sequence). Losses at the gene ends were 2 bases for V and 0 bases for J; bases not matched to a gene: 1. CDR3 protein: CAWSLAGGSYNEQFF. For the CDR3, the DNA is TGTGCCTGGAGTTTAGCGGGAGGCTCCTACAATGAGCAGTTCTTC.

The CDR3 loop is CASSQVAQVHVAYSQPQHF. DNA for the CDR3: TGTGCCAGCAGCCAAGTAGCGCAGGTCCATGTCGCCTACAGTCAGCCCCAGCATTTT. The rearrangement uses TRBV14 and TRBJ1-5, with no clear D. Trimming shortened V by 1 base and J by 6 bases, and 25 bases separated the two germline ends. CDR1 SGHDN and CDR2 FVKESK come from the germline V gene. CDR3 length: 19 residues.

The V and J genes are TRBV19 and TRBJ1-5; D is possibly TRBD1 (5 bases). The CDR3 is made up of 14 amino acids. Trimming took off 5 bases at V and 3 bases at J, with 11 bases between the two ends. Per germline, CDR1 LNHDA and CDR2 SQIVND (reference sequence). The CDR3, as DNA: TGTGCCAGTAGTTCAGCAGGGATCAATCAGCCCCAGCATTTT. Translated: CASSSAGINQPQHF.

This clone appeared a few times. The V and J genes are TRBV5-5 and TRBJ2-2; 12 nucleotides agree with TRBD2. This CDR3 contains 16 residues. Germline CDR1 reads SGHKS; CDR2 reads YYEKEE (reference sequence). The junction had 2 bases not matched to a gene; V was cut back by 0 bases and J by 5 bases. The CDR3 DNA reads TGTGCCAGCAGCTTGGGTGGACTAGCGGGGACCGGGGAGCTGTTTTTT. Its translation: CASSLGGLAGTGELFF.

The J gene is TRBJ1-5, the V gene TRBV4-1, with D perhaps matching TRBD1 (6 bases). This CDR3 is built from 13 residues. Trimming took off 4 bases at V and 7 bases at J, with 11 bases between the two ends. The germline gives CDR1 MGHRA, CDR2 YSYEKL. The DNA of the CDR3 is TGCGCCAGCAGCCTCGGCAGGGGACAGCCCCAGCATTTT. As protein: CASSLGRGQPQHF.

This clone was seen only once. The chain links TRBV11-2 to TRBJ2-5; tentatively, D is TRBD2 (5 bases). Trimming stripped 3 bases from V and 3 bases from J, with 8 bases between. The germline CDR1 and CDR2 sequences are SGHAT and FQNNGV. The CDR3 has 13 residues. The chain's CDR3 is CASSFIGEETQYF. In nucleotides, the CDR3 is TGTGCCAGCAGCTTTATCGGGGAAGAGACCCAGTACTTC.

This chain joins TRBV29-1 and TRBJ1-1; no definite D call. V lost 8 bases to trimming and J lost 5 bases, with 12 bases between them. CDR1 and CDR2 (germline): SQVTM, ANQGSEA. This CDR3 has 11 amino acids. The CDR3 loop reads CSSRLDTEAFF. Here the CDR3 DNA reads TGCAGCTCGAGGTTGGATACTGAAGCTTTCTTT.

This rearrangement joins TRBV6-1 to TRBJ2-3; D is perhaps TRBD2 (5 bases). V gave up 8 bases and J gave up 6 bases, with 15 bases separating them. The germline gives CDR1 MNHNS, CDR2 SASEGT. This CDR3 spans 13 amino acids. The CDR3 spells CASGPTKRDTQYF. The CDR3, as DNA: TGTGCCAGCGGGCCCACGAAGCGGGATACGCAGTATTTT.

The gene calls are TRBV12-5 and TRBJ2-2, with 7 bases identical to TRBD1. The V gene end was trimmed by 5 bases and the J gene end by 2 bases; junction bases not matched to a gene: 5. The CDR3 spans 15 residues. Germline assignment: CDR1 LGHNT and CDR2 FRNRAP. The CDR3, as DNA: TGTGCTAGTGGTGCGGACAGGTTAAACACCGGGGAGCTGTTTTTT. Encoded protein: CASGADRLNTGELFF.